Presented here are 5 T cell receptor beta chains from one specimen sequenced in a study of regulatory T cells in long-lasting Graves disease. Time point meaning: newly diagnosed GD, antithyroid drugs for less than 3 months. Following extraction of RNA from PBMCs, that RNA was used to make the TCR library. TCR beta libraries were built with iRepertoire HTBI primers and Arm-PCR of CDR3 regions. Each CDR3 protein gets one entry after TCRdb re-called the multiplex PCR reads with MiXCR. The table records around 500,000 distinct CDR3 sequences, around an eighth of them present only once. The data also belong to a second study, concerning T cells in Graves' hyperthyroidism and ophthalmopathy.

This specimen consisted of peripheral blood mononuclear cells (PBMCs), obtained at new diagnosis, from a patient treated with antithyroid drugs. These receptors were collected from a man aged 25 to 45 with Graves disease.

This clonotype was picked up many times. The genes are TRBV5-1 and TRBJ1-1; maybe TRBD1 (5 bases). Germline V CDR1 and CDR2: SGHRS, YFSETQ. V lost 0 bases and J 5 bases, leaving 17 bases between the germline ends. CDR3 length: 16 amino acids. CDR3 DNA: TGCGCCAGCAGCTTGGCTGGGGGACCTTTGGGTACTGAAGCTTTCTTT. Translated, it gives CASSLAGGPLGTEAFF.

This clonotype was observed at least ten times. The gene calls are TRBV27 and TRBJ2-7; 12 bases map to TRBD2. J was trimmed by 0 bases and V by 6 bases; bases with no gene match: 18. This CDR3 is built from 20 residues. Germline assignment: CDR1 MNHEY and CDR2 SMNVEV (reference sequence). The CDR3 bases are TGTGCCAGCAGCCCCAAAATCGGACTAGCGGGACTGGGGGGCTCCTACGAGCAGTACTTC. Translated, it gives CASSPKIGLAGLGGSYEQYF.

The sample holds many counts of this clonotype. The rearrangement joins TRBV5-1 to TRBJ2-1; 10 positions match TRBD2. The V and J ends lost 4 bases and 4 bases, in that order; junction bases with no gene match: 14. The V gene's germline CDR1 is SGHRS and CDR2 YFSETQ. This CDR3 has 18 residues. CDR3 nucleotide sequence: TGCGCCAGCAGCCGATCACTCTCCGGACTAGCGGCTTACAATGAGCAGTTCTTC. Its protein is CASSRSLSGLAAYNEQFF.

In this sample, this clonotype turned up many times. The chain couples TRBV11-2 to TRBJ2-4, with D tentatively TRBD2 (6 bases). The CDR3 covers 17 residues. CDR1 SGHAT and CDR2 FQNNGV come from the germline V gene. Trimming shortened V by 2 bases and J by 2 bases, and 16 bases separated the two germline ends. CDR3 nucleotide sequence: TGTGCCAGCAGCTTACCCCCATATGGGGGGTCCAAAAACATTCAGTACTTC. Encoded protein: CASSLPPYGGSKNIQYF.

This clonotype was counted between two and nine times. The chain is built from TRBV3-1 and TRBJ2-7; 12 positions match TRBD2. Germline V lookup: CDR1 LGHDT, CDR2 YNNKEL (reference sequence). Trimming at V came to 3 bases and at J to 5 bases, leaving 5 bases not matched to a gene. The CDR3 runs 15 residues. Here the CDR3 reads CASSHATSGSNEQYF. The CDR3 DNA reads as TGTGCCAGCAGCCACGCGACTAGCGGGAGCAACGAGCAGTACTTC.